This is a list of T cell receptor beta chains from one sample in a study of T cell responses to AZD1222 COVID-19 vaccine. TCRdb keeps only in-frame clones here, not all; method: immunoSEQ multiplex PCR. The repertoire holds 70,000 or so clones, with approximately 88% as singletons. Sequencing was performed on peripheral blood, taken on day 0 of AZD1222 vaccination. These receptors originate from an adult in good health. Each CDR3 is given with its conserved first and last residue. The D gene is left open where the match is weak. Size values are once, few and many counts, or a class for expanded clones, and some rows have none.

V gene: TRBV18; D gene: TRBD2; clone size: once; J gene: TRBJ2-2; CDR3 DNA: TGTGCCAGCTCTCCGGGGGGGCCGGTCACCGGGGAGCTGTTTTTT; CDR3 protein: CASSPGGPVTGELFF
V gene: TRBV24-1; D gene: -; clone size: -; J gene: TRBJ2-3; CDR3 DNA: TGTGCCACCAGTGATCAACACGGGACGGCCACTAGCACAGATACGCAGTATTTT; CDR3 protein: CATSDQHGTATSTDTQYF
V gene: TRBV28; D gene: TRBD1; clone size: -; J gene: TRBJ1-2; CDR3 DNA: TGTGCCAGCAGTCCAATCGCCCACAGGGGTGTCTATGGCTACACCTTC; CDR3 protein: CASSPIAHRGVYGYTF
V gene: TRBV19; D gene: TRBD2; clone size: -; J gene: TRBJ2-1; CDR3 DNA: TGTGCCAGTAGTATAACTAGCGGGGGGGTCGTCGTGAATGAGCAGTTCTTC; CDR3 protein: CASSITSGGVVVNEQFF
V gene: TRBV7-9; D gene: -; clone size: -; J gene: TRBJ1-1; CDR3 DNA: TGTGCCAGCAGCCGAACCGGGGTGAACACTGAAGCTTTCTTT; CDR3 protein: CASSRTGVNTEAFF
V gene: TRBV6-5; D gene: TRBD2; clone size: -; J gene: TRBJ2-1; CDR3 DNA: TGTGCCAGCGAATCCGGGCGGGGGTCCCACAATGAGCAGTTCTTC; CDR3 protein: CASESGRGSHNEQFF
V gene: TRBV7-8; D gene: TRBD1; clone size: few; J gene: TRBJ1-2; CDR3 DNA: TGTGCCAGCAGCTTGCCAGGGGGCTTTGGCTACACCTTC; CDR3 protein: CASSLPGGFGYTF
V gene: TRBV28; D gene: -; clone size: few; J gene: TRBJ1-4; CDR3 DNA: TGTGCCAGCAGTTTAGGAGACAGACGCGAAAAACTGTTTTTT; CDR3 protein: CASSLGDRREKLFF
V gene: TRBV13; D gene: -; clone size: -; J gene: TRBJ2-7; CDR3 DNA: TGTGCCAGCAGCCCGGGACACTCCTACGAGCAGTACTTC; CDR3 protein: CASSPGHSYEQYF
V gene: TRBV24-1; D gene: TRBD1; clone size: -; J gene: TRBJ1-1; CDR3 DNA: TGTGCCACCAGCGCGGGACAGGGGATGAACACTGAAGCTTTCTTT; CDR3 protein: CATSAGQGMNTEAFF
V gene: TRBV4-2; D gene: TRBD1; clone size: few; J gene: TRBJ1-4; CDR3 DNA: TGTGCCAGCAGCTCACCGGGACAGGGGTCTAGCAATAATGAAAAACTGTTTTTT; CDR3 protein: CASSSPGQGSSNNEKLFF
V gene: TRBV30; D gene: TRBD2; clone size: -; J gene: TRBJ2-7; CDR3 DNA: TGTGCCTGGAAATTTAGCGGGTCCGCCTCCTACGAGCAGTACTTC; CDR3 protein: CAWKFSGSASYEQYF
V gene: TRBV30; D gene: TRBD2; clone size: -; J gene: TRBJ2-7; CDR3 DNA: TGTGCCTGCCAATTCTTGGCGGGAGTAAACTACGAGCAGTACTTC; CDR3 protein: CACQFLAGVNYEQYF
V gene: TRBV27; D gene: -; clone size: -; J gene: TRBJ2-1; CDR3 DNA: TGTGCCAGCAGTTTTAGAACAGGGAATGAACGTGAGCAGTTCTTC; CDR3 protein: CASSFRTGNEREQFF
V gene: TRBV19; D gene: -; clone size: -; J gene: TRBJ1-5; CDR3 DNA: TGTGCCAGTACCCGCGGCCCCCATCTAATGGGGCAGCCCCAGCATTTT; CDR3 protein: CASTRGPHLMGQPQHF
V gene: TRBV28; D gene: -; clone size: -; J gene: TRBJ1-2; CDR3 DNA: TGTGCCAGCAGTGAATCATGGGGCTACACCTTC; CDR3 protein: CASSESWGYTF
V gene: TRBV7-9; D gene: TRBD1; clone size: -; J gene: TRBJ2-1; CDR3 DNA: TGTGCCAGCAGCCCGACAGGGGATGAGCAGTTCTTC; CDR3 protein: CASSPTGDEQFF
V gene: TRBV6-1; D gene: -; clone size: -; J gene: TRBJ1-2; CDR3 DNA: TGTGCCAGCAGTGAAACAGGGAAATTAAAGGGCTACACCTTC; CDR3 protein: CASSETGKLKGYTF
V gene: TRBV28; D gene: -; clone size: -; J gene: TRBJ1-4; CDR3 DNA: TGTGCCAGCAGGGGACGGTATAATGAAAAACTGTTTTTT; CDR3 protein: CASRGRYNEKLFF
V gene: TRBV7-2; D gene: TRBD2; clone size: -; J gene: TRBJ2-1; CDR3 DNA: TGTGCCAGCAGCTCGACTAGCGGGGGGGCCCCAGTCTACAATGAGCAGTTCTTC; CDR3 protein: CASSSTSGGAPVYNEQFF
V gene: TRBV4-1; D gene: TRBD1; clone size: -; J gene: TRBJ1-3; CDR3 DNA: TGCGCCAGCAGCCAAGGGACCAGGGACAGGGGGCCTGGAAACACCATATATTTT; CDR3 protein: CASSQGTRDRGPGNTIYF
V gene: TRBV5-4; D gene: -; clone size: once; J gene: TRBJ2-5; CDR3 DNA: TGTGCCAGCTCTTCCGATCGAGGGAAAGAGACCCAGTACTTC; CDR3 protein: CASSSDRGKETQYF
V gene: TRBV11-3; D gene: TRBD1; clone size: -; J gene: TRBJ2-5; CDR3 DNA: TGTGCCAGCAGCCCCGGGACAGGTGAACAAGAGACCCAGTACTTC; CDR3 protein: CASSPGTGEQETQYF
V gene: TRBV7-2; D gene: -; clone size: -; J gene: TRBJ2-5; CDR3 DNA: TGTGCCAGCAGCTTTACGTATCAAGAGACCCAGTACTTC; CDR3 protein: CASSFTYQETQYF
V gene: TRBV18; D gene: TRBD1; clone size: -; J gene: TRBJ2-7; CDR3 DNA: TGTGCCAGCTCACCCGGGACAGGGCCTTACGAGCAGTACTTC; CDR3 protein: CASSPGTGPYEQYF
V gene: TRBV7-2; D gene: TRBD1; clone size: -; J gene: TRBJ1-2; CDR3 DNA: TGTGCCAGCAGCTTAACAGGGGGGTATGGCTACACCTTC; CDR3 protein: CASSLTGGYGYTF
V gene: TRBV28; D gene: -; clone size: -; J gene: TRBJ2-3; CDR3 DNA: TGTGCCAGCTTAAGCCCCCCAGATACGCAGTATTTT; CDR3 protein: CASLSPPDTQYF
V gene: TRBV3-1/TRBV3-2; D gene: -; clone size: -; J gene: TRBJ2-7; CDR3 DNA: TGTGCCAGCAGCCAAGGCCCCAAGAGTGGGCAGTACTTC; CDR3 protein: CASSQGPKSGQYF
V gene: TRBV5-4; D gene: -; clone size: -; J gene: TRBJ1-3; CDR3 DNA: TGTGCCAGCAGCTTGGGGATAGGGGGAACTGGAAACACCATATATTTT; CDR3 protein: CASSLGIGGTGNTIYF